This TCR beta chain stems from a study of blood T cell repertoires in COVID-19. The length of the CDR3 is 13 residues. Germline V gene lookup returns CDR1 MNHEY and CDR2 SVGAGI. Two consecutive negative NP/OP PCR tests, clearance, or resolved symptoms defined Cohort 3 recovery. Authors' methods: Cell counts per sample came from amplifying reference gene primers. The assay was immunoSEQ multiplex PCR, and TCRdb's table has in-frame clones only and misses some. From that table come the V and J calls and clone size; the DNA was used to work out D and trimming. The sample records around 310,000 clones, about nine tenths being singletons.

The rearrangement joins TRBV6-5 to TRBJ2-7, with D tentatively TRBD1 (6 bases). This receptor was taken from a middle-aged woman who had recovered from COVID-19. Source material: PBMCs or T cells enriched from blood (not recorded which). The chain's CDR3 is CASHRQGFYEQYF. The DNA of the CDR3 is TGTGCTAGCCACAGGCAGGGGTTCTACGAGCAGTACTTC.